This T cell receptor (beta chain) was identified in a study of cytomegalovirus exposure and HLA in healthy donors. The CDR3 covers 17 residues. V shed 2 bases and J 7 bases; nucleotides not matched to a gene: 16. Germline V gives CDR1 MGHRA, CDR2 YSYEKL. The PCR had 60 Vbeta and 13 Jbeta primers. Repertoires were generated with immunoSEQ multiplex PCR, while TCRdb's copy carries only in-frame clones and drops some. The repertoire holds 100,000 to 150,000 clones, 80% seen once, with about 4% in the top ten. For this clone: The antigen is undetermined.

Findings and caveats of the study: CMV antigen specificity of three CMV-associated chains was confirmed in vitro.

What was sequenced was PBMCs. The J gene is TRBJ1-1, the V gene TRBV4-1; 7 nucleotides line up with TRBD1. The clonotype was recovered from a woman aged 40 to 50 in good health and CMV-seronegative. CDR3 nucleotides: TGCGCCAGCAGCCAACTACTCAATATAAAGGGGGCTTATGAAGCTTTCTTT. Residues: CASSQLLNIKGAYEAFF.